This entry lists 30 T cell receptor beta chains sequenced from one sample in a study of molecular identifiers for immune sequencing clone quantification. TCRdb itself ran the PCR reads through MiXCR, one entry per CDR3 protein. The sample contains 600,000 to 650,000 distinct CDR3 sequences, roughly 21% of which appear only once. Sequencing used naive CD8+ T cells from blood, with Jurkat cell RNA spiked in. As for subset: FACS-sorted CD8+CD4-CCR7+CD45RA+ naive T cells. These receptors all come from a human donor in good health. Some libraries in this study had Jurkat cell RNA spiked in.

This clonotype was seen ten or more times. J is TRBJ2-7 and V is TRBV27; D may be TRBD1 (6 bases). The CDR3 spans 14 residues. The V gene lost 2 bases and the J gene lost 3 bases, with 11 bases spanning the gap. In germline, CDR1 is MNHEY, CDR2 SMNVEV (reference sequence). CDR3 nucleotide sequence: TGTGCCAGCAGTTTAGACAGGAGCCACTACGAGCAGTACTTC. Translation: CASSLDRSHYEQYF.

Notes on this clonotype: A much larger clone sits a single nucleotide away, making a read error possible. V and J are TRBV27 and TRBJ2-3, with a tentative D call TRBD1 (5 bases). Deletions cut 6 bases from V and 10 bases from J, with 11 bases between. The CDR3 is 11 residues long. Germline V gene lookup returns CDR1 MNHEY and CDR2 SMNVEV (reference sequence). The DNA for the CDR3 is TGTGCCAGCAGGGGGCCTCTACCGCAGTATTTT. Its protein is CASRGPLPQYF.

This clonotype was recorded once. A much larger clone lies one base from this, so it may be a read error. J is TRBJ1-1 and V is TRBV4-1; D is perhaps TRBD1 (5 bases). The CDR3 is made up of 17 amino acids. The V gene's germline CDR1 is MGHRA and CDR2 YSYEKL. The CDR3 bases are TGCGCCAGCAGTCACTCCCGGGGACCCTTTATGAACGCTGAAGCTTTCTTT. Its translation is CASSHSRGPFMNAEAFF.

The J gene is TRBJ2-2, the V gene TRBV20-1; 10 bases are shared with TRBD1. The CDR3 extends over 17 amino acids. The V gene end was trimmed by 0 bases and the J gene end by 4 bases; junction bases not matched to a gene: 8. In germline, CDR1 is DFQATT, CDR2 SNEGSKA (reference sequence). The CDR3 DNA reads as TGCAGTGCTAGAGACCGGGGACAGGGGTCATTCACCGGGGAGCTGTTTTTT. It encodes CSARDRGQGSFTGELFF.

This clonotype was counted many times. The chain combines TRBV6-6 with TRBJ2-3; TRBD2 might be the D (6 bases). This CDR3 comprises 13 residues. V lost 10 bases and J lost 4, with 15 bases in between. Germline CDR1 reads MNHNY; CDR2 reads SVGAGI (reference sequence). CDR3 loop: CATRDSLADTQYF. The CDR3 DNA is TGTGCCACCCGGGACTCATTGGCAGATACGCAGTATTTT.

This clonotype was seen repeatedly, ten times or more. The chain has TRBV4-1 and TRBJ2-3; D is possibly TRBD2 (6 bases). The CDR3 spans 18 residues. CDR1 MGHRA and CDR2 YSYEKL come from the germline V gene. The ends were cut back, 1 base at V and 3 bases at J, with 20 bases in the middle. In DNA form, the CDR3 reads TGCGCCAGCAGCCAAGGTGAAGGGACTCCTGGGGTGACAGATACGCAGTATTTT. Encoded protein: CASSQGEGTPGVTDTQYF.

This clonotype was detected a few times. V gene TRBV9 combines with J gene TRBJ2-1, with 9 bases fitting TRBD1. The V segment lost 6 bases and the J segment 4 bases; nucleotides outside the gene matches: 11. In germline, CDR1 is SGDLS, CDR2 YYNGEE. CDR3 length equals 16 residues. The CDR3 spells CASTYRTGAGYNEQFF. The CDR3, as DNA: TGTGCCAGCACATACCGGACAGGGGCCGGGTACAATGAGCAGTTCTTC.

In its sample, this clonotype was seen many times. The chain combines TRBV11-2 with TRBJ2-3, with D possibly TRBD1 on 5 matching bases. The CDR3 extends over 17 amino acids. Looked up from germline, CDR1 is SGHAT and CDR2 is FQNNGV. V was pared by 5 bases and J by 1 base, with 19 bases between. The CDR3 here is CASSPGMSTSGTDTQYF. CDR3 DNA sequence: TGTGCCAGCAGCCCAGGGATGAGTACCTCGGGCACAGATACGCAGTATTTT.

This clonotype was seen ten or more times. The chain is built from TRBV6-6 and TRBJ2-2; D call uncertain. This CDR3 has 13 amino acids. Germline V gene lookup returns CDR1 MNHNY and CDR2 SVGAGI (reference sequence). V gave up 6 bases and J gave up 6 bases, with 11 bases separating them. The CDR3 sequence is CASSSGLAGELFF. The CDR3 nucleotides are TGTGCCAGCAGCTCGGGTCTTGCCGGGGAGCTGTTTTTT.

As concerns this clonotype: One base away lies a much larger clone, so this may be a sequencing read error. The chain is built from TRBV6-5 and TRBJ2-7; 8 bases line up with TRBD1. V was clipped by 2 bases and J by 6 bases; unmatched bases: 9. CDR3 size: 15 residues. Germline-derived CDR1 and CDR2 are MNHEY and SVGAGI. CDR3 DNA: TGTGCCAGCAGTTACACAGGGGGAGAATTCTGCGAGCAGTACTTC. Translation gives CASSYTGGEFCEQYF.

Ten or more counts support this clonotype. The chain has TRBV12-3 or TRBV12-4 and TRBJ2-1, with a weak D call TRBD1 (5 bases). CDR3 length: 15 residues. The germline V and J ends were trimmed by 6 bases and 2 bases, with 14 bases remaining between them. CDR3 protein: CASRSGLGPYNEQFF. Written as DNA, the CDR3 is TGTGCCAGCAGGTCAGGGTTAGGACCCTACAATGAGCAGTTCTTC.

The chain uses TRBV27 and TRBJ2-3, with 7 positions matching TRBD2. The V gene's germline CDR1 is MNHEY and CDR2 SMNVEV (reference sequence). The CDR3 extends over 16 amino acids. The trim removed 8 bases at V and 1 base at J, leaving 12 bases unmatched. Written as DNA, the CDR3 is TGTGCCAGCGGTAGGATCAGGGAGGGTCGCACAGATACGCAGTATTTT. Translated: CASGRIREGRTDTQYF.

As concerns this clonotype: A read error is possible here, since a much larger clone lies one base away. In DNA form, the CDR3 reads TGTGCCAGCACAGGGGACCTCACAGATACGCAGTATTTT. It specifies CASTGDLTDTQYF. V gene TRBV6-4 combines with J gene TRBJ2-3; the D gene is possibly TRBD1 (6 bases). The germline V gene encodes CDR1 MRHNA and CDR2 SNTAGT. V gave up 7 bases and J gave up 2 bases, with 10 bases separating them. CDR3 length equals 13 residues.

As to this clonotype: The final CDR3 position lacks the conserved phenylalanine or tryptophan, pointing to a likely read error. The chain links TRBV18 to TRBJ1-1; D remains unclear. With 4 bases removed from V and 4 bases from J, the gap between germline ends came to 13 bases. CDR1 is KGHSH and CDR2 is LQKENI in the germline V gene. CDR3 length equals 14 residues. CDR3 sequence (DNA): TGTGCCAGCTCACTCCCCTTTTCGGCCACTGAAGCTTTCGTT. This sequence encodes CASSLPFSATEAFV.

There are many counts of this clonotype. This chain connects TRBV20-1 to TRBJ1-5, with no clear D. V was trimmed by 0 bases and J by 5 bases, leaving 11 bases between them. The CDR3 is 14 amino acids. Germline lookup yields CDR1 DFQATT and CDR2 SNEGSKA (reference sequence). The CDR3 here is CSARDYVADQPQHF. In DNA, the CDR3 is TGCAGTGCTAGAGATTATGTGGCAGATCAGCCCCAGCATTTT.

This clonotype showed up just a few times. The chain carries TRBV19 and TRBJ2-7; D is perhaps TRBD2 (5 bases). The CDR3 is 14 residues long. The V end lost 2 bases, the J end lost 4 bases, and 12 bases lay between the germline ends. Germline lookup yields CDR1 LNHDA and CDR2 SQIVND (reference sequence). The CDR3 bases are TGTGCCAGTAGTATACGGGGTCCGCCTTACGAGCAGTACTTC. Translation: CASSIRGPPYEQYF.

V and J are TRBV27 and TRBJ2-7; D ambiguous. The CDR3 has 13 residues. Between the trimmed V and J ends, which lost 0 bases and 4 bases, there was a span of 7 bases. CDR1 and CDR2 from the germline V gene are MNHEY and SMNVEV (reference sequence). As DNA, the CDR3 is TGTGCCAGCAGTTTATCCAAGATATACGAGCAGTACTTC. Protein sequence: CASSLSKIYEQYF.

This clonotype has only a few counts. The chain joins TRBV27 to TRBJ1-1, with D possibly TRBD1 on 5 matching bases. Looked up from germline, CDR1 is MNHEY and CDR2 is SMNVEV (reference sequence). The V and J ends lost 2 bases and 2 bases respectively, with 18 bases between them. The CDR3 runs to 17 residues. The CDR3 DNA reads as TGTGCCAGCAGTTTAACGCTAGGGGTGGTTTTTAACACTGAAGCTTTCTTT. Its translation: CASSLTLGVVFNTEAFF.

This clonotype was seen at least ten times. The J gene is TRBJ2-7, the V gene TRBV27; 8 bases are shared with TRBD1. With V trimmed by 2 bases and J by 3 bases, 6 bases remained unmatched. Germline assignment: CDR1 MNHEY and CDR2 SMNVEV (reference sequence). The length of the CDR3 is 15 residues. In DNA, the CDR3 is TGTGCCAGCAGTTTAAGGGCAGGGGGCCTCTACGAGCAGTACTTC. Encoded protein: CASSLRAGGLYEQYF.

This clonotype was seen many times. This sequence joins TRBV6-5 and TRBJ2-4, with TRBD2 as a possible D gene (6 bases). Germline V CDR1 and CDR2: MNHEY, SVGAGI. Trimming took 5 bases from V and 0 from J, leaving 11 bases between them. This CDR3 has 15 amino acids. Written as DNA, the CDR3 is TGTGCCAGCAGTACACCGGGACTAGCCAAAAACATTCAGTACTTC. Residues: CASSTPGLAKNIQYF.

This clonotype is a singleton in its sample. The CDR3 does not end in the conserved phenylalanine or tryptophan, so this is likely a read error. This sequence joins TRBV4-2 and TRBJ2-2; D is unclear. CDR1 is LGHNA and CDR2 is YNFKEQ in the germline V gene. Trimming cost V 4 bases and J 6 bases, with 6 bases left between them. There are 12 residues in the CDR3. In DNA form, the CDR3 reads TGTGCCAGCAGCCGTGATGCCGGGGAGCTGTTTTCT. As protein: CASSRDAGELFS.

The chain is built from TRBV7-9 and TRBJ1-6; 8 bases map to TRBD1. The germline CDR1 and CDR2 sequences are SEHNR and FQNEAQ (reference sequence). This CDR3 comprises 17 residues. With 4 bases clipped from V and 8 bases from J, the junction kept 13 bases outside the gene matches. CDR3 sequence: CASSSTPTGVRDSPLHF. CDR3 nucleotide sequence: TGTGCCAGCAGCTCAACCCCGACAGGGGTTCGCGATTCACCCCTCCACTTT.

This clonotype came up many times. The rearrangement links TRBV20-1 to TRBJ1-5; D possibly corresponds to TRBD1 (6 bases). The germline V gene has CDR1 DFQATT and CDR2 SNEGSKA (reference sequence). Trimming removed 1 base at V and 5 bases at J, with 12 bases between. The CDR3 has 14 residues. CDR3 sequence (DNA): TGCAGTGCTAGAGGTCCAGGGGTCGATCAGCCCCAGCATTTT. Encoded protein: CSARGPGVDQPQHF.

This clonotype was picked up many times. V and J are TRBV9 and TRBJ2-2, with 12 bases identical to TRBD2. This CDR3 region has 20 residues. Per the germline V gene, CDR1 is SGDLS and CDR2 is YYNGEE. The V segment lost 7 bases and the J segment 2 bases; nucleotides outside the gene matches: 18. The CDR3, as DNA: TGTGCCAGCGGGACTAGCGGGCACCAATACCCACCCAAAAACACCGGGGAGCTGTTTTTT. Translating gives CASGTSGHQYPPKNTGELFF.

The chain links TRBV9 to TRBJ2-3; 11 nucleotides agree with TRBD2. Germline CDR1 reads SGDLS; CDR2 reads YYNGEE. The CDR3 totals 15 residues. Trimming took 0 bases from V and 4 from J; bases not matched to a gene: 1. The CDR3 is CASSVVSGGADTQYF. CDR3 bases: TGTGCCAGCAGCGTAGTTAGCGGGGGGGCAGATACGCAGTATTTT.

In its sample, this clonotype was seen many times. V and J are TRBV9 and TRBJ1-1; D is perhaps TRBD1 (5 bases). The V gene's germline CDR1 is SGDLS and CDR2 YYNGEE. V was shortened by 2 bases and J by 5 bases, with 10 bases between the two germline ends. This CDR3 contains 13 residues. In DNA form, the CDR3 reads TGTGCCAGCAGCGTGTCGGGGGGGACTGAAGCTTTCTTT. It encodes CASSVSGGTEAFF. The full variable domain, its missing parts supplied by reference TRBV9 and TRBJ1-1, is DSGVTQTPKHLITATGQRVTLRCSPRSGDLSVYWYQQSLDQGLQFLIQYYNGEERAKGNILERFSAQQFPDLHSELNLSSLELGDSALYFCASSVSGGTEAFFGQGTRLTVV.

This clonotype has a single count. J is TRBJ1-3 and V is TRBV2, with no clear D. The V and J ends lost 11 bases and 2 bases respectively, with 16 bases between them. Looked up from germline, CDR1 is SNHLY and CDR2 is FYNNEI. This CDR3 region has 14 residues. The CDR3 DNA is TGTGCCCCCCGGTCGAGTGACCCTGGAAACACCATATATTTT. Protein: CAPRSSDPGNTIYF.

About this clonotype: The final CDR3 position lacks the conserved phenylalanine or tryptophan, pointing to a likely read error. This sequence joins TRBV7-8 and TRBJ2-7; TRBD1 matches at 10 bases. The CDR3 totals 16 residues. J was trimmed by 2 bases and V by 4 bases; bases with no gene match: 8. Germline V CDR1 and CDR2: SGHVS, FQNEAQ. Here the CDR3 DNA reads TGTGCCAGCAGCTCCTTTATTGGACAGGGGGCCTACGAGCAGTACCTC. Its protein product is CASSSFIGQGAYEQYL.

This clonotype appeared many times. The chain uses TRBV5-1 and TRBJ2-7, with 13 bases lining up with TRBD2. J was trimmed by 2 bases and V by 5 bases; bases with no gene match: 1. Per germline, CDR1 SGHRS and CDR2 YFSETQ. This CDR3 is built from 14 residues. The CDR3 sequence: CASSTSGGAYEQYF. DNA of the CDR3: TGCGCCAGCAGTACTAGCGGGGGGGCCTACGAGCAGTACTTC. Combining the CDR3 with reference TRBV5-1 and TRBJ2-7 gives the whole variable domain KAGVTQTPRYLIKTRGQQVTLSCSPISGHRSVSWYQQTPGQGLQFLFEYFSETQRNKGNFPGRFSGRQFSNSRSEMNVSTLELGDSALYLCASSTSGGAYEQYFGPGTRLTVT.

This clonotype was observed at least ten times. The CDR3 loop reads CASSYSWGLGEQYF. The DNA for the CDR3 is TGTGCCAGCAGTTACTCGTGGGGGCTGGGCGAGCAGTACTTC. The V and J genes are TRBV6-2 or TRBV6-3 and TRBJ2-7; maybe TRBD1 (6 bases). CDR3 length: 14 residues. Deletions cut 0 bases from V and 6 bases from J, with 12 bases between. Germline-derived CDR1 and CDR2 are MNHEY and SVGEGT.